This T cell receptor (beta chain) is drawn from a study of identical twins' blood T cells. Each CDR3 protein is one row after TCRdb ran MiXCR on the 5' RACE reads. The table shows roughly 340,000 distinct CDR3 sequences, with over 25% occurring only once. Sequenced input: PBMCs. The receptor was isolated from a woman aged 18 to 55 in good health.

The CDR3 is CSASSGTSGKYNEQFF. In DNA form, the CDR3 reads TGCAGTGCTTCATCCGGGACTAGCGGGAAATACAATGAGCAGTTCTTC. The rearrangement links TRBV20-1 to TRBJ2-1, with TRBD2 matching 13 bases. The V and J ends lost 5 bases and 4 bases, in that order; junction bases with no gene match: 8. Germline V gene lookup returns CDR1 DFQATT and CDR2 SNEGSKA (reference sequence). This CDR3 comprises 16 residues.